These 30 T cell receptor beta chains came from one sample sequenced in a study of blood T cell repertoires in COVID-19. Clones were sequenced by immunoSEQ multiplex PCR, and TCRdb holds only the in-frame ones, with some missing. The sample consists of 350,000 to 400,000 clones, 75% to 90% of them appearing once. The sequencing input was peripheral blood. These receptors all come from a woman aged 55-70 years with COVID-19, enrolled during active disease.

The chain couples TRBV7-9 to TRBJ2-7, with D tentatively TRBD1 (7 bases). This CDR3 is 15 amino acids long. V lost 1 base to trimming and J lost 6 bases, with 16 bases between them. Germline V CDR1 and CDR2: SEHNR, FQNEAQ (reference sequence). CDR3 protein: CASSLGSYRGGEQYF. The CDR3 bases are TGTGCCAGCAGCTTAGGCAGCTACAGGGGAGGCGAGCAGTACTTC. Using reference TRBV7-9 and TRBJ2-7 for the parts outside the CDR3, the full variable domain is DTGVSQNPRHKITKRGQNVTFRCDPISEHNRLYWYRQTLGQGPEFLTYFQNEAQLEKSRLLSDRFSAERPKGSFSTLEIQRTEQGDSAMYLCASSLGSYRGGEQYFGPGTRLTVT.

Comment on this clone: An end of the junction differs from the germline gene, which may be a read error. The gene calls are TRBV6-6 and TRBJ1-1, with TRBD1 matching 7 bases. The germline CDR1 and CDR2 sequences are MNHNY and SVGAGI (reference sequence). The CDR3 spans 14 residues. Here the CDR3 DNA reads TGTGCCAGCAGGGAACAGGGGAAGAACCCTGAAGCTTTCTTT. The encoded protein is CASREQGKNPEAFF.

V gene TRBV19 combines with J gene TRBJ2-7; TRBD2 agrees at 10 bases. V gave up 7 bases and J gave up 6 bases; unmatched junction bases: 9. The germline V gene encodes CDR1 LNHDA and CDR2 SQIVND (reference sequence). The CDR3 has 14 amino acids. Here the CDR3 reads CASTPAGGPGEQYF. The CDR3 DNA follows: TGTGCCAGTACCCCAGCGGGGGGGCCGGGCGAGCAGTACTTC.

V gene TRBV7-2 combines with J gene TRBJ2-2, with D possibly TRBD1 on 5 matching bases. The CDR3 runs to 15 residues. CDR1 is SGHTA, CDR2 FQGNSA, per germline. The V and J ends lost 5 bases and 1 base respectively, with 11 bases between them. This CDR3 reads CASSQYGQNTGELFF. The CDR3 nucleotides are TGTGCCAGCAGCCAATACGGACAGAACACCGGGGAGCTGTTTTTT.

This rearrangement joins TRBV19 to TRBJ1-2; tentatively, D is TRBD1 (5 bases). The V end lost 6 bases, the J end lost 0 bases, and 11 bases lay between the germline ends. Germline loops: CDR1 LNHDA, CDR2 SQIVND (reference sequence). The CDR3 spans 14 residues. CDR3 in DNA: TGTGCCAGTAGACCCGACAGTACTAACTATGGCTACACCTTC. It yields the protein CASRPDSTNYGYTF.

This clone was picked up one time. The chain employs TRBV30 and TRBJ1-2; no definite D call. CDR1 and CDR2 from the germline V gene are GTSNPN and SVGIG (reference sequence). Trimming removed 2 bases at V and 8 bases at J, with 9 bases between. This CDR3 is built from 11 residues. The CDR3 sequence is CAWSRRKGYTF. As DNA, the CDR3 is TGTGCCTGGAGTCGCAGGAAAGGCTACACCTTC.

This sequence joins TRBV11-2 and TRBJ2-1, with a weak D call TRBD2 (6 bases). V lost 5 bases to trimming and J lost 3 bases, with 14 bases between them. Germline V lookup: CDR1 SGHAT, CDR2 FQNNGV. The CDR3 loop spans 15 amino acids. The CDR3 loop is CASSPLVGGYNEQFF. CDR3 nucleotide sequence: TGTGCCAGCAGCCCTCTGGTGGGGGGCTACAATGAGCAGTTCTTC.

This chain's CDR3 is CASSLYGGVDPHEQYF. CDR3 nucleotides: TGTGCCAGCAGCTTGTATGGGGGGGTTGATCCCCACGAGCAGTACTTC. The chain uses TRBV5-5 and TRBJ2-7; 7 nucleotides line up with TRBD2. CDR3 size: 16 residues. CDR1 and CDR2 from the germline V gene are SGHKS and YYEKEE (reference sequence). J gave up 5 bases and V 1 base, and 12 bases lay outside the gene matches. Full variable domain (missing parts from reference TRBV5-5 and TRBJ2-7): DAGVTQSPTHLIKTRGQQVTLRCSPISGHKSVSWYQQVLGQGPQFIFQYYEKEERGRGNFPDRFSARQFPNYSSELNVNALLLGDSALYLCASSLYGGVDPHEQYFGPGTRLTVT.

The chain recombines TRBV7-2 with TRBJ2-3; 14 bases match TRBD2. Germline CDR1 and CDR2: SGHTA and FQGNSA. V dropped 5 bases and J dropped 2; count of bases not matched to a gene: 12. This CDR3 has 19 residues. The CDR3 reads CASSPGLAGGHLITDTQYF. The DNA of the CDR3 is TGTGCCAGCAGCCCAGGACTAGCGGGGGGCCACCTAATCACAGATACGCAGTATTTT.

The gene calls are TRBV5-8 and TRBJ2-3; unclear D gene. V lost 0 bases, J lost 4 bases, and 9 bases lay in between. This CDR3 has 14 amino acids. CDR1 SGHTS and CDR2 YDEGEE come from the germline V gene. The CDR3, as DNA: TGTGCCAGCAGCTTGGAAATAGCCGCAGATACGCAGTATTTT. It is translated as CASSLEIAADTQYF.

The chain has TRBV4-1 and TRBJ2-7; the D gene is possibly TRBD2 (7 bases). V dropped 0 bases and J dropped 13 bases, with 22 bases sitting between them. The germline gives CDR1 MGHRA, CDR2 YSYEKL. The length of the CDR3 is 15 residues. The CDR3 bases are TGCGCCAGCAGCCAAGATTGGGGGGGCCCTCGAGTTGAATACTTC. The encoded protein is CASSQDWGGPRVEYF.

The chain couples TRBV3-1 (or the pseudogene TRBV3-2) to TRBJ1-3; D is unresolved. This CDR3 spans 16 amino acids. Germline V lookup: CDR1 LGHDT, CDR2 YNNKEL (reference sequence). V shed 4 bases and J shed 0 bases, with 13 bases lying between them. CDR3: CASSPSGAYSGNTIYF. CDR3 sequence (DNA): TGTGCCAGCAGCCCTTCAGGCGCGTACTCTGGAAACACCATATATTTT.

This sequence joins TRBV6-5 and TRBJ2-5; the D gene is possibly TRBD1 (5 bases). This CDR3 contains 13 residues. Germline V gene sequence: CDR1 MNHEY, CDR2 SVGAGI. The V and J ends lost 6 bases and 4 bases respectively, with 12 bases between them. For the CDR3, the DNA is TGTGCCAGCAGCGCAGGGTTGGGAGAGACCCAGTACTTC. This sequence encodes CASSAGLGETQYF.

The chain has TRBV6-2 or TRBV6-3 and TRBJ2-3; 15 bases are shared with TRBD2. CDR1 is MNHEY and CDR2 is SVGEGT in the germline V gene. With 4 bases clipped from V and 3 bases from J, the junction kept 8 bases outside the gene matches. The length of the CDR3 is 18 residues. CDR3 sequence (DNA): TGTGCCAGCAGTTCCCGGACTAGCGGGGGGGCTTGGACAGATACGCAGTATTTT. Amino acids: CASSSRTSGGAWTDTQYF.

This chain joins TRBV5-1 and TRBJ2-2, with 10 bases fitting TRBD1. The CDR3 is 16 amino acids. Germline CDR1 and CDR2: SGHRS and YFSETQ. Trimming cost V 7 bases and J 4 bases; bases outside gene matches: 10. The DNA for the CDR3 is TGCGCCAGCCGCGAAAGACAGGGGGCGTCCACCGGGGAGCTGTTTTTT. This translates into CASRERQGASTGELFF. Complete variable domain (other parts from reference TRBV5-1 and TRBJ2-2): KAGVTQTPRYLIKTRGQQVTLSCSPISGHRSVSWYQQTPGQGLQFLFEYFSETQRNKGNFPGRFSGRQFSNSRSEMNVSTLELGDSALYLCASRERQGASTGELFFGEGSRLTVL.

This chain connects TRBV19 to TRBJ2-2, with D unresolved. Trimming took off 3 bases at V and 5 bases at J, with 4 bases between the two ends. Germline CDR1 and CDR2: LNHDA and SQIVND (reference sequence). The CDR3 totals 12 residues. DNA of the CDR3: TGTGCCAGTAGTATCCAGACCGGGGAGCTGTTTTTT. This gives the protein CASSIQTGELFF.

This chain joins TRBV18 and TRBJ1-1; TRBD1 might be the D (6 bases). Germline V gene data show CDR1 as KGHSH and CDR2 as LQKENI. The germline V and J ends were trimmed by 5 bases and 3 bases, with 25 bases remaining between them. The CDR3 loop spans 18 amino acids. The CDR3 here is CASSSTTGSLNFYTEAFF. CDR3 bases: TGTGCCAGCTCATCTACGACAGGCTCCCTGAATTTTTACACTGAAGCTTTCTTT. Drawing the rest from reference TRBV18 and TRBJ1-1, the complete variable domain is NAGVMQNPRHLVRRRGQEARLRCSPMKGHSHVYWYRQLPEEGLKFMVYLQKENIIDESGMPKERFSAEFPKEGPSILRIQQVVRGDSAAYFCASSSTTGSLNFYTEAFFGQGTRLTVV.

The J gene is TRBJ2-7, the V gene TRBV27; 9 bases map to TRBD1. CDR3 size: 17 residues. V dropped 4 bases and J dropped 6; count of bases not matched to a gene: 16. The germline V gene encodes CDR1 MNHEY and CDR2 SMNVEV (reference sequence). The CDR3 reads CASSSLLLDRGGGEQYF. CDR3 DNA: TGTGCCAGCAGTTCCCTCTTGTTGGACAGGGGTGGGGGCGAGCAGTACTTC.

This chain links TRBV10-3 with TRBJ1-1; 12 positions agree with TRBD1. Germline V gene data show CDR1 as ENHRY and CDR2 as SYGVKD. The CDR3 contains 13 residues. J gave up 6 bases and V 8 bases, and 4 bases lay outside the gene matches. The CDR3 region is CAIAGQGAAEAFF. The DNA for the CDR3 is TGTGCCATCGCGGGACAGGGGGCAGCTGAAGCTTTCTTT.

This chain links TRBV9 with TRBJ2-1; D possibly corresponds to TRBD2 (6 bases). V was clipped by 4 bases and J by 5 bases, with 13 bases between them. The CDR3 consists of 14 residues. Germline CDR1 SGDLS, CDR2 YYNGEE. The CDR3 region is CASSPEGLNNEQFF. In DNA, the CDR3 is TGTGCCAGCAGCCCAGAGGGACTTAACAATGAGCAGTTCTTC.

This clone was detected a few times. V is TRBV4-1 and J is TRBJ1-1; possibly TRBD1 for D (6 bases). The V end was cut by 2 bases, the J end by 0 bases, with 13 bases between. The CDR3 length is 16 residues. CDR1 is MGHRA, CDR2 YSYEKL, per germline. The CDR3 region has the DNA TGCGCCAGCAGCCAAATGGGGGCAGCTATGAACACTGAAGCTTTCTTT. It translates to CASSQMGAAMNTEAFF.

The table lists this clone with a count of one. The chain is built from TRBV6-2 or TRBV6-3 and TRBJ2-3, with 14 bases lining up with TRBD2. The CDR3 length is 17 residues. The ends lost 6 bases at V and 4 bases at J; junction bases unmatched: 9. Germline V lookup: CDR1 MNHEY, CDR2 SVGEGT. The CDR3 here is CASSRGLAGGSSDTQYF. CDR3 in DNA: TGTGCCAGCAGCCGAGGACTAGCGGGGGGCAGCTCAGATACGCAGTATTTT.

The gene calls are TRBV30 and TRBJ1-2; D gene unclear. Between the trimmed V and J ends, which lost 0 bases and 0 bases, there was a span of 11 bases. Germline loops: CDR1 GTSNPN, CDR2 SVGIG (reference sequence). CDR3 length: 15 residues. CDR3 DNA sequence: TGTGCCTGGAGTGTACGGTCAAGTTCTAACTATGGCTACACCTTC. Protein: CAWSVRSSSNYGYTF. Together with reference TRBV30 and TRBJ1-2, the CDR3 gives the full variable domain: SQTIHQWPATLVQPVGSPLSLECTVEGTSNPNLYWYRQAAGRGLQLLFYSVGIGQISSEVPQNLSASRPQDRQFILSSKKLLLSDSGFYLCAWSVRSSSNYGYTFGSGTRLTVV.

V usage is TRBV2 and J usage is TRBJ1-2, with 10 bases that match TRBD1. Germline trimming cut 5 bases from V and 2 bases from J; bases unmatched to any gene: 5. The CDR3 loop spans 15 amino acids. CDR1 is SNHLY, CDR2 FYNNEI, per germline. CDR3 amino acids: CASSWDRGPNYGYTF. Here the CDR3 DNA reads TGTGCCAGCAGTTGGGACAGGGGACCAAACTATGGCTACACCTTC.

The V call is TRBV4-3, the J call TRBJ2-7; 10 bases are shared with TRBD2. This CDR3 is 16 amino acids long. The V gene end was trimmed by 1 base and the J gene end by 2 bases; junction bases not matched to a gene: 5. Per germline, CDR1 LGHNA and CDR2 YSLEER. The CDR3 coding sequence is TGCGCCAGCAGCCAAGGTATCAGCGGGGGGGCCTACGAGCAGTACTTC. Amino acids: CASSQGISGGAYEQYF.

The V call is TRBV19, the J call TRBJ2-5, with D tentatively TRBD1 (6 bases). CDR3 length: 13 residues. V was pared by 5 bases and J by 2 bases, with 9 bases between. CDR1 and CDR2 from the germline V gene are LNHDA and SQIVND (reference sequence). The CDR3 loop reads CASSSTGQETQYF. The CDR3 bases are TGTGCCAGTAGTTCCACAGGGCAAGAGACCCAGTACTTC. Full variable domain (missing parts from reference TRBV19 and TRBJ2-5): DGGITQSPKYLFRKEGQNVTLSCEQNLNHDAMYWYRQDPGQGLRLIYYSQIVNDFQKGDIAEGYSVSREKKESFPLTVTSAQKNPTAFYLCASSSTGQETQYFGPGTRLLVL.

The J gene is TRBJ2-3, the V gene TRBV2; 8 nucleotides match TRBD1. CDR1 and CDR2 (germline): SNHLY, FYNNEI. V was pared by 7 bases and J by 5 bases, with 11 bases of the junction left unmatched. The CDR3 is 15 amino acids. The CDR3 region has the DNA TGTGCCAGCACCAACCCGCAGGGGGCTGGAGATACGCAGTATTTT. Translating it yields CASTNPQGAGDTQYF.

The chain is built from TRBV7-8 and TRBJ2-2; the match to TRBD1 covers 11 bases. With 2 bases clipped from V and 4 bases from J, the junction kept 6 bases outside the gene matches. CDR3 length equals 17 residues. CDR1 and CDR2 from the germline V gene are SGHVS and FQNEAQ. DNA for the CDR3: TGTGCCAGCAGCTTAATTTGGACAGGGGGCAGCACCGGGGAGCTGTTTTTT. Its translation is CASSLIWTGGSTGELFF.

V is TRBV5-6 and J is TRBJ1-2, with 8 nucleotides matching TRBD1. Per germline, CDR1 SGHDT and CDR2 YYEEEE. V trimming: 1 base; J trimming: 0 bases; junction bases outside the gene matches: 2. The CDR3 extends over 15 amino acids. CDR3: CASSLQDRANYGYTF. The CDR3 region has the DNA TGTGCCAGCAGCTTGCAGGACAGGGCTAACTATGGCTACACCTTC. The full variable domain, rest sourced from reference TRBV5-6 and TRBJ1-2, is DAGVTQSPTHLIKTRGQQVTLRCSPKSGHDTVSWYQQALGQGPQFIFQYYEEEERQRGNFPDRFSGHQFPNYSSELNVNALLLGDSALYLCASSLQDRANYGYTFGSGTRLTVV.

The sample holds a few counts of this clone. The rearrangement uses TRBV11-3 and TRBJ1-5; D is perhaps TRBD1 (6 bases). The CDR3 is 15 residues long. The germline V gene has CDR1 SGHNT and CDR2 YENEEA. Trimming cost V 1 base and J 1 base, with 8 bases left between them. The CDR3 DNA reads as TGTGCCAGCAGCTTAGCCACAGGGAGCAATCAGCCCCAGCATTTT. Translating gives CASSLATGSNQPQHF.